This paragraph covers one T cell receptor (beta chain) sequence. Per the original data handling: Reference gene primer amplification gave estimated nucleated cell counts. This table comes from immunoSEQ multiplex PCR, and its TCRdb copy is limited to in-frame clones, with some not included. V and J calls plus clone size are reproduced from that table; the DNA served to infer D and trimming. The sample lists about 99,000 clones, about four fifths occurring once. The sample comes from a study of blood T cell repertoires in COVID-19. The receptor was isolated from a woman of 80 years or more with active or convalescent COVID-19. Material: peripheral blood.

This CDR3 is CVLEGQPQHF. CDR3 sequence (DNA): TGCGTCTTGGAGGGTCAGCCCCAGCATTTT. The chain has TRBV10-1 and TRBJ1-5; D remains ambiguous. CDR1 is WNHNN, CDR2 SYGVQD, per germline (reference sequence). The length of the CDR3 is 10 residues.